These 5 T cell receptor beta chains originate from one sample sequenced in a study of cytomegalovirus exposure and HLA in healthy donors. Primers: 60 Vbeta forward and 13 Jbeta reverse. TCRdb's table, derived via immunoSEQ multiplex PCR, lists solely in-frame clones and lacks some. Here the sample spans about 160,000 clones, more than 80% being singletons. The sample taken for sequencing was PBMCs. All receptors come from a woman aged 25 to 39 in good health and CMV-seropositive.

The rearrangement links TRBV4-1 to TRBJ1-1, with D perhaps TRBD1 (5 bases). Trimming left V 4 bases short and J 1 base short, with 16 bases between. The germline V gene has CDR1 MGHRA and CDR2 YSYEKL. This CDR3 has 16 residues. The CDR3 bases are TGCGCCAGCAGCCCAGGACAACTACGCTCGAACACTGAAGCTTTCTTT. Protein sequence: CASSPGQLRSNTEAFF.

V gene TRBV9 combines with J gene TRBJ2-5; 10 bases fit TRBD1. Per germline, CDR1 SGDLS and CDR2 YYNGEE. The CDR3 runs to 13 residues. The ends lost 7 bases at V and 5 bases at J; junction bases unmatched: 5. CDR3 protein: CASSGQGFETQYF. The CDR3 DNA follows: TGTGCCAGCTCGGGACAGGGGTTCGAGACCCAGTACTTC.

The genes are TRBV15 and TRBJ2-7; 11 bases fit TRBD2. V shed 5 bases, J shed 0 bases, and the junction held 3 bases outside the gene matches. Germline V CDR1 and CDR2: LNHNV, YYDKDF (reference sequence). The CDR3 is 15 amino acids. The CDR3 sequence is CATSVTSGGSYEQYF. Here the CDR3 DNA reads TGTGCCACCAGCGTAACTAGCGGGGGCTCCTACGAGCAGTACTTC.

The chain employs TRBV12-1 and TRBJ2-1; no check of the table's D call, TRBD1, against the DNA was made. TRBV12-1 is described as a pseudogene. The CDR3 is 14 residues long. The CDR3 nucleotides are TGTGCCAGCAGCGACTGGACAGGCCACATACGGCAGTTCTTC. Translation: CASSDWTGHIRQFF.

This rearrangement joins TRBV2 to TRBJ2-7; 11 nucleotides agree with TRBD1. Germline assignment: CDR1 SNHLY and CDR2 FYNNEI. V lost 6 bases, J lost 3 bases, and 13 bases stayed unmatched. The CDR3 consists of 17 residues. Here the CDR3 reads CASSYGTGGPLRYEQYF. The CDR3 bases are TGTGCCAGCAGCTATGGGACAGGGGGTCCCCTCCGCTACGAGCAGTACTTC.